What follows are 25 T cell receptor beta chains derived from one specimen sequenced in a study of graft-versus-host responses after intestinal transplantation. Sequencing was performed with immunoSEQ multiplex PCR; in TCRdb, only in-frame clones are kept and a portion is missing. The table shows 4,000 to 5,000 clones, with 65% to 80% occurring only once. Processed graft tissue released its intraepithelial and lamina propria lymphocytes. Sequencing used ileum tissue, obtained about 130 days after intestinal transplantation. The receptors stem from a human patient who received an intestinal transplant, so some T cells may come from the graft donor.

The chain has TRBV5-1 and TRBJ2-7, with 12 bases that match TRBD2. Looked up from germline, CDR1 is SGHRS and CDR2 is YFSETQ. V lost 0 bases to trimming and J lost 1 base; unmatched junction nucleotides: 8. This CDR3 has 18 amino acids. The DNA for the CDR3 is TGCGCCAGCAGCTTGGCAACTAGCGGGGGGCGGGGTTCCTACGAGCAGTACTTC. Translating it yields CASSLATSGGRGSYEQYF. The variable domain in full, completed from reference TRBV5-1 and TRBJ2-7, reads KAGVTQTPRYLIKTRGQQVTLSCSPISGHRSVSWYQQTPGQGLQFLFEYFSETQRNKGNFPGRFSGRQFSNSRSEMNVSTLELGDSALYLCASSLATSGGRGSYEQYFGPGTRLTVT.

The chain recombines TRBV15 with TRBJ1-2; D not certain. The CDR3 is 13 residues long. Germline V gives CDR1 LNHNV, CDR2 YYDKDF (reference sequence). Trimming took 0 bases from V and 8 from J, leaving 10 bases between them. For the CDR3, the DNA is TGTGCCACCAGCAGAGATTCTGAAAGCGGCTACACCTTC. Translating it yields CATSRDSESGYTF.

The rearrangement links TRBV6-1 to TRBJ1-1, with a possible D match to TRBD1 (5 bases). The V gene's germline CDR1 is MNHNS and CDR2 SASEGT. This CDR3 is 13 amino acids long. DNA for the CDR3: TGTGCTGGCCAGGGACGGCTGAACACTGAAGCTTTCTTT. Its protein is CAGQGRLNTEAFF.

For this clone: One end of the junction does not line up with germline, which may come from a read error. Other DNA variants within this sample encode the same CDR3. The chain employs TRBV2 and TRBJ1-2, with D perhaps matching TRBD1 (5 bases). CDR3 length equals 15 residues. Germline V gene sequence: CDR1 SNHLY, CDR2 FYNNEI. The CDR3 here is CASSELGGWDYGYTF. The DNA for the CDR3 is TGTGCCAGCAGTGAACTAGGAGGGTGGGACTACGGCTACACCTTC.

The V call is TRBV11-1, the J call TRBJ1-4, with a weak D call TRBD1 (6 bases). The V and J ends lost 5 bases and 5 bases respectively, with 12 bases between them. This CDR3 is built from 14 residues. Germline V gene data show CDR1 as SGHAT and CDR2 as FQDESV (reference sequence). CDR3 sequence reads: CASSPDRPNEKLFF. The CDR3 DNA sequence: TGTGCCAGCAGCCCGGACAGACCGAATGAAAAACTGTTTTTT.

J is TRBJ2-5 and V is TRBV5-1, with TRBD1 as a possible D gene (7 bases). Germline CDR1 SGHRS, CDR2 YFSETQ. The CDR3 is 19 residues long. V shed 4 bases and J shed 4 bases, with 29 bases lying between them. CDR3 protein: CASSPWPAGQSFPTETQYF. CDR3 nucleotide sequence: TGCGCCAGCAGCCCGTGGCCCGCGGGACAGTCCTTTCCCACAGAGACCCAGTACTTC.

The CDR3 sequence is CASSKVKGYETQYF. Written as DNA, the CDR3 is TGTGCCAGTAGTAAAGTAAAGGGGTATGAGACCCAGTACTTC. This chain joins TRBV19 and TRBJ2-5, with a possible D match to TRBD1 (5 bases). The CDR3 has 14 amino acids. V shed 4 bases and J shed 5 bases, with 14 bases lying between them. The germline gives CDR1 LNHDA, CDR2 SQIVND (reference sequence). The entire variable domain, with the rest obtained from reference TRBV19 and TRBJ2-5, is as follows: DGGITQSPKYLFRKEGQNVTLSCEQNLNHDAMYWYRQDPGQGLRLIYYSQIVNDFQKGDIAEGYSVSREKKESFPLTVTSAQKNPTAFYLCASSKVKGYETQYFGPGTRLLVL.

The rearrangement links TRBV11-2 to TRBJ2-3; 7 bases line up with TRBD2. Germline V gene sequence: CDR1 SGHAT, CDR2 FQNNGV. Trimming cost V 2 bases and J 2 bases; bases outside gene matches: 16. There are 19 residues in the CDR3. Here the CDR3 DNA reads TGTGCCAGCAGCTTAAGGGGAGCGGGAACGAGCCCTCCCACAGATACGCAGTATTTT. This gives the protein CASSLRGAGTSPPTDTQYF.

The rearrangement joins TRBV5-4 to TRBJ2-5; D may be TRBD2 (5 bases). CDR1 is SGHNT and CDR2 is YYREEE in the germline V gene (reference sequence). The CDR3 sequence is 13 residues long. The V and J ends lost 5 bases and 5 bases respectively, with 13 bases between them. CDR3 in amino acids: CASSFPSGETQYF. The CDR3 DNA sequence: TGTGCCAGCAGTTTCCCGTCGGGGGAGACCCAGTACTTC.

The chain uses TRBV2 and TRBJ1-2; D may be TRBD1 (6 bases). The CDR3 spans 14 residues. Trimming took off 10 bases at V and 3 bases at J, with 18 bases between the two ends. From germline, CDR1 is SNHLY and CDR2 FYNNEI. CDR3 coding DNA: TGTGCCACCGAGGGGGTAAGGGACTACTATGGCTACACCTTC. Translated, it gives CATEGVRDYYGYTF.

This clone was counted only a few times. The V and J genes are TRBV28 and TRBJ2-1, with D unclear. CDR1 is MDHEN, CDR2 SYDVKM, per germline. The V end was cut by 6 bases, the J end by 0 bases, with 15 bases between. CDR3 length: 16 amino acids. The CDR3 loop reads CASSPTVARSYNEQFF. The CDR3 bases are TGTGCCAGCAGCCCAACAGTCGCCCGCTCCTACAATGAGCAGTTCTTC. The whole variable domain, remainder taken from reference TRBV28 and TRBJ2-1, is DVKVTQSSRYLVKRTGEKVFLECVQDMDHENMFWYRQDPGLGLRLIYFSYDVKMKEKGDIPEGYSVSREKKERFSLILESASTNQTSMYLCASSPTVARSYNEQFFGPGTRLTVL.

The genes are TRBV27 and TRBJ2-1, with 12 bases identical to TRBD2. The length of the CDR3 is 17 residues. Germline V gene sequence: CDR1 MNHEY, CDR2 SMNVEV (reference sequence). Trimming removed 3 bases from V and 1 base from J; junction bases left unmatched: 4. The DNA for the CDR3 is TGTGCCAGCAGTTTTGGACTAGCGGGGCTATCCTACAATGAGCAGTTCTTC. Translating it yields CASSFGLAGLSYNEQFF.

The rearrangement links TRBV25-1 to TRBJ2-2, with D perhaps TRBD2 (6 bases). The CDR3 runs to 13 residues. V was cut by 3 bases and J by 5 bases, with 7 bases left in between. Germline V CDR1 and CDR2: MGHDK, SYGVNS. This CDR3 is CASSDRGTGELFF. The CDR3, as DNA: TGTGCCAGCAGTGACCGGGGGACCGGGGAGCTGTTTTTT.

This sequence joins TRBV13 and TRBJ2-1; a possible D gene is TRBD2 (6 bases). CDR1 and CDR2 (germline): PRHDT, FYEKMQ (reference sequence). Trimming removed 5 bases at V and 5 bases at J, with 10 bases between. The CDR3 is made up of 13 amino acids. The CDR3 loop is CASSQRLDNEQFF. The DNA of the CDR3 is TGTGCCAGCAGCCAGAGACTAGACAATGAGCAGTTCTTC.

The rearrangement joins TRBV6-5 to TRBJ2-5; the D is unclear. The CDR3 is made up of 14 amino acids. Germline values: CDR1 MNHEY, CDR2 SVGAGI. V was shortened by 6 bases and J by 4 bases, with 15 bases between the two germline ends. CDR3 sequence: CASRGRKGIETQYF. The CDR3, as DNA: TGTGCCAGCAGAGGAAGGAAAGGAATAGAGACCCAGTACTTC.

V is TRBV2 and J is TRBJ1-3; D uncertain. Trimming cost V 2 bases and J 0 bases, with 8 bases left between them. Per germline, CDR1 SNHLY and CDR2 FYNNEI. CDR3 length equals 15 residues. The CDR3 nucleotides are TGTGCCAGCAGTGAAATAGGCCTCTCTGGAAACACCATATATTTT. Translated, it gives CASSEIGLSGNTIYF.

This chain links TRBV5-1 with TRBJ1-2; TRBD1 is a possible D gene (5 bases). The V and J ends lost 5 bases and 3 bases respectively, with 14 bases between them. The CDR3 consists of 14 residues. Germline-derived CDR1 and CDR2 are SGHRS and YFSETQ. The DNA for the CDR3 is TGCGCCAGCAGTCCGACGACAGAGTACTATGGCTACACCTTC. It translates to CASSPTTEYYGYTF. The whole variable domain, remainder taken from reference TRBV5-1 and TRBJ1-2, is KAGVTQTPRYLIKTRGQQVTLSCSPISGHRSVSWYQQTPGQGLQFLFEYFSETQRNKGNFPGRFSGRQFSNSRSEMNVSTLELGDSALYLCASSPTTEYYGYTFGSGTRLTVV.

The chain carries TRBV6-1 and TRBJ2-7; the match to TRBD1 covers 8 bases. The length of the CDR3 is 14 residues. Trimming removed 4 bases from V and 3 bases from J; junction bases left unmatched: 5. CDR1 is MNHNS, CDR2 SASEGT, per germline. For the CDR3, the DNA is TGTGCCAGCAGTGCAAGACAGGGGTTCTACGAGCAGTACTTC. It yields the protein CASSARQGFYEQYF.

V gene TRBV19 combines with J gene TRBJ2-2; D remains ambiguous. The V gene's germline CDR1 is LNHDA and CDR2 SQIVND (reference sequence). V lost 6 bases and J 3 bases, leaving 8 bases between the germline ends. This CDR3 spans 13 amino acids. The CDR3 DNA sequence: TGTGCCAGTAGCAGACTTGACACCGGGGAGCTGTTTTTT. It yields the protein CASSRLDTGELFF. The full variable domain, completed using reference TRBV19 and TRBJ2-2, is DGGITQSPKYLFRKEGQNVTLSCEQNLNHDAMYWYRQDPGQGLRLIYYSQIVNDFQKGDIAEGYSVSREKKESFPLTVTSAQKNPTAFYLCASSRLDTGELFFGEGSRLTVL.

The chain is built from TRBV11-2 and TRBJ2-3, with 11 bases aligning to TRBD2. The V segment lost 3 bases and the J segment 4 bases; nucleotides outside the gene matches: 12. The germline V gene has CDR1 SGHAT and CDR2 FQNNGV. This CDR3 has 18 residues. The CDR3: CASSFRLLAGVMADTQYF. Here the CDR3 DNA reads TGTGCCAGCAGCTTCCGCTTACTAGCGGGAGTCATGGCAGATACGCAGTATTTT.

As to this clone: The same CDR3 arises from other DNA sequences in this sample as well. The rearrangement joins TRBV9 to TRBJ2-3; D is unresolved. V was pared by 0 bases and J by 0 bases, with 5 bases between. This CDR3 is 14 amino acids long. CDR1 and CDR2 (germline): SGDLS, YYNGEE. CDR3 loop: CASSVAGSTDTQYF. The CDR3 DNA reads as TGTGCCAGCAGCGTAGCTGGTAGCACAGATACGCAGTATTTT.

The CDR3 nucleotides are TGTGCCAGCAGCTTCGGCTTTGGGGATACGCAGTATTTT. The encoded protein is CASSFGFGDTQYF. The chain links TRBV7-2 to TRBJ2-3; no clear D gene. The CDR3 runs 13 residues. The germline V and J ends were trimmed by 3 bases and 6 bases, with 10 bases remaining between them. Germline V lookup: CDR1 SGHTA, CDR2 FQGNSA.

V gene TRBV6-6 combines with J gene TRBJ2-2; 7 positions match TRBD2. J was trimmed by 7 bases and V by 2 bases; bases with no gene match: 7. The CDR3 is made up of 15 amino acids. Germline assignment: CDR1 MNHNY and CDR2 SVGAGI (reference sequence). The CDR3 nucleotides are TGTGCCAGCAGTTACCGGGGGAGGGCCGTCGGGGAGCTGTTTTTT. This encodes CASSYRGRAVGELFF.

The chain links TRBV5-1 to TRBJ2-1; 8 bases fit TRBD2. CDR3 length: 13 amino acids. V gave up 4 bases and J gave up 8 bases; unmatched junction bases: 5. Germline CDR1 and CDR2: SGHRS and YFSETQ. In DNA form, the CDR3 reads TGCGCCAGCAGCGGCTTTAGCGGGGATGAGCAGTTCTTC. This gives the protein CASSGFSGDEQFF.

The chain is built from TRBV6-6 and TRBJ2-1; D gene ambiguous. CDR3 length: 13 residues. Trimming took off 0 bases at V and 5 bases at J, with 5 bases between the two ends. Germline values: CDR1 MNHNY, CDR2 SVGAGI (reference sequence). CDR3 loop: CASSYSQNNEQFF. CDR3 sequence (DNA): TGTGCCAGCAGTTACTCACAGAACAATGAGCAGTTCTTC.